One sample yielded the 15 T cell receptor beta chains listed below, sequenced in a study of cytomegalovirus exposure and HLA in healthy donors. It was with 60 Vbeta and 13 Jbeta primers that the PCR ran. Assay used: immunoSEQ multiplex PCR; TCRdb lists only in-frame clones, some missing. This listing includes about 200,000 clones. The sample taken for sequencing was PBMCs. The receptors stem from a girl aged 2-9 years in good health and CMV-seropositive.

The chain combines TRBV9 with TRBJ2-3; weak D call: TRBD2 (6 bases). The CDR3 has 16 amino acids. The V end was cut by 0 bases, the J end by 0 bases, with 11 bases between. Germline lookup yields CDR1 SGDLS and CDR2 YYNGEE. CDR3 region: CASSVGASASTDTQYF. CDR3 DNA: TGTGCCAGCAGCGTAGGGGCTAGCGCTAGCACAGATACGCAGTATTTT.

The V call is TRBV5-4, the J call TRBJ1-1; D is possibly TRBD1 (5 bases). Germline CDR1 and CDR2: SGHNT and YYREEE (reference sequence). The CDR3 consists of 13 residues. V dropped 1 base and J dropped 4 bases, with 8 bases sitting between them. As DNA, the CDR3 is TGTGCCAGCAGCTTGATGGGGGGCACTGAAGCTTTCTTT. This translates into CASSLMGGTEAFF.

The CDR3 loop reads CASRTSGSTPDTQYF. CDR3 nucleotide sequence: TGTGCCAGCAGAACTAGCGGGAGCACCCCAGATACGCAGTATTTT. This rearrangement joins TRBV27 to TRBJ2-3; 11 positions agree with TRBD2. The J segment lost 4 bases and the V segment lost 6 bases, leaving 6 bases of the junction unmatched. This CDR3 spans 15 amino acids. CDR1 and CDR2 from the germline V gene are MNHEY and SMNVEV (reference sequence).

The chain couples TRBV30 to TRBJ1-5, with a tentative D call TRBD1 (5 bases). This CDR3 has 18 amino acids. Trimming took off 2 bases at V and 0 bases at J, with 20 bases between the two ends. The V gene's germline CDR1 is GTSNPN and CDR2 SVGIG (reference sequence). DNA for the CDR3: TGTGCCTGGAGTCCCGCCGGGGGACCAGGGATTAGCAATCAGCCCCAGCATTTT. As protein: CAWSPAGGPGISNQPQHF. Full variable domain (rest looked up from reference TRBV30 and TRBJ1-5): SQTIHQWPATLVQPVGSPLSLECTVEGTSNPNLYWYRQAAGRGLQLLFYSVGIGQISSEVPQNLSASRPQDRQFILSSKKLLLSDSGFYLCAWSPAGGPGISNQPQHFGDGTRLSIL.

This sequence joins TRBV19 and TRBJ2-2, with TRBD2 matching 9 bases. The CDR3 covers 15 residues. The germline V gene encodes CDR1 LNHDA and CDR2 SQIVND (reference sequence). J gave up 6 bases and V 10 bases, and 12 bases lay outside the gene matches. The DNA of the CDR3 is TGTGCCACCATGAATGGCGGGAGGGCCCCCGGGGAGCTGTTTTTT. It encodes CATMNGGRAPGELFF.

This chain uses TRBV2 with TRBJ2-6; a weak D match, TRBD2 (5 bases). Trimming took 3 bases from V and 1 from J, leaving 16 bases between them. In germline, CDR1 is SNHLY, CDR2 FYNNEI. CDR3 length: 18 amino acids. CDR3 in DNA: TGTGCCAGCAGTGACGGATTGGGTAGGGAGTCTGGGGCCAACGTCCTGACTTTC. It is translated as CASSDGLGRESGANVLTF.

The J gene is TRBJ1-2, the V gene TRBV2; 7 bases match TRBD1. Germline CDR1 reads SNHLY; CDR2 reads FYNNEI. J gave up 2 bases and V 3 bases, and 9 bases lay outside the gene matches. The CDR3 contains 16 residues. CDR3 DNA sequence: TGTGCCAGCAGTGACCTCACAGGGGACAAAAACTATGGCTACACCTTC. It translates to CASSDLTGDKNYGYTF.

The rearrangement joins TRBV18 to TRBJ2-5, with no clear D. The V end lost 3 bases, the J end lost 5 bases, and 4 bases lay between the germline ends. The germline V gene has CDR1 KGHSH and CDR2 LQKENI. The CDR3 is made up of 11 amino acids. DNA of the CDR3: TGTGCCAGCTCACCTCAGGAGACCCAGTACTTC. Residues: CASSPQETQYF.

The CDR3 DNA reads as TGTGCCAGCAGCCAAGATACAACCCAAGAGACCCAGTACTTC. Translation gives CASSQDTTQETQYF. The chain is built from TRBV4-2 and TRBJ2-5; D not resolved. This CDR3 contains 14 residues. Germline CDR1 reads LGHNA; CDR2 reads YNFKEQ. V was shortened by 0 bases and J by 1 base, with 6 bases between the two germline ends.

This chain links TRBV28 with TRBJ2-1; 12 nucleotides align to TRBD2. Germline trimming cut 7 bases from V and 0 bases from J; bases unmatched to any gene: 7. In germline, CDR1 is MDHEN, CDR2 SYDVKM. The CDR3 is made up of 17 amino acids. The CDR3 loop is CASTPGTSGRSYNEQFF. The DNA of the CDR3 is TGTGCCAGCACTCCCGGGACTAGCGGGCGCTCCTACAATGAGCAGTTCTTC.

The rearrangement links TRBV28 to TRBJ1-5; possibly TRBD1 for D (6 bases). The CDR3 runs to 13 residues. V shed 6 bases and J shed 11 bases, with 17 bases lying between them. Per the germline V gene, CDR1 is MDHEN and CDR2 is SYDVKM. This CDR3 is CASRPPGESAQHF. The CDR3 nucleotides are TGTGCCAGCAGGCCCCCAGGGGAATCAGCCCAGCATTTT.

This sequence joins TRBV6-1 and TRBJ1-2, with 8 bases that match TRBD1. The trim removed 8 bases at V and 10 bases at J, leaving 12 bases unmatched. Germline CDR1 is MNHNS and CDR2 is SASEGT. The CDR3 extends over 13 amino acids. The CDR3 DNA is TGTGCCAGCTTACGTGGACAGGGATTGGACTACACCTTC. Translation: CASLRGQGLDYTF.

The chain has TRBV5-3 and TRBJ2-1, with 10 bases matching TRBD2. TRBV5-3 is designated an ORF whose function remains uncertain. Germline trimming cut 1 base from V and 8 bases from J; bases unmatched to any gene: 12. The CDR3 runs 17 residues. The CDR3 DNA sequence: TGTGCCAGAAGCTTGAGCGAGAGCGGGAGGGCCACGGATGAGCAGTTCTTC. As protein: CARSLSESGRATDEQFF.

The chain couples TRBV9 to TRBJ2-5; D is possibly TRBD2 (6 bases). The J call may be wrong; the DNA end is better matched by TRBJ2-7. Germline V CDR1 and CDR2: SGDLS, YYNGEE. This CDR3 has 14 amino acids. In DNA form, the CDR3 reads TGTGCCAGCTCGCTTAGCGGTACCTCCTACGAGCAGTACTTC. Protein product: CASSLSGTSYEQYF.

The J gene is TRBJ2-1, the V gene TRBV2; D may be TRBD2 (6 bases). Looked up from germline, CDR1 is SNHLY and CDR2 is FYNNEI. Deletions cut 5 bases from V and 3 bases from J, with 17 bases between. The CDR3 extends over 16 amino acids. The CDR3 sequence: CASSPATRGLYNEQFF. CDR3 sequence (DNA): TGTGCCAGCAGTCCTGCTACGCGGGGACTCTACAATGAGCAGTTCTTC.